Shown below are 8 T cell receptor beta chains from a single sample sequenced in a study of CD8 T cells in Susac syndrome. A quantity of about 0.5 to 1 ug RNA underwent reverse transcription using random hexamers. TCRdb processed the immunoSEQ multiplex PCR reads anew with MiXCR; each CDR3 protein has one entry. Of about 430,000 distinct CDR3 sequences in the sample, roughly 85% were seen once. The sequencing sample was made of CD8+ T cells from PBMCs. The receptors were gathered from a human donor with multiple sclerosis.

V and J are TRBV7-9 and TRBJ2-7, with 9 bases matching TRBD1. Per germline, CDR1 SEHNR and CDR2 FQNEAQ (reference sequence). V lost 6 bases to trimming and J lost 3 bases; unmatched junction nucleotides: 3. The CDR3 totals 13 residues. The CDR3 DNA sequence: TGTGCCAGCAGTGGGACAGGGAACTACGAGCAGTACTTC. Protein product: CASSGTGNYEQYF.

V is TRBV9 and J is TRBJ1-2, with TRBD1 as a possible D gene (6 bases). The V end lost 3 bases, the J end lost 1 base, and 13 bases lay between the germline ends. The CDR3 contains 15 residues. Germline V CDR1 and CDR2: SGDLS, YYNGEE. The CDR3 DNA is TGTGCCAGCAGCGCTTTCAGGGGAGGTAACTATGGCTACACCTTC. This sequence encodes CASSAFRGGNYGYTF.

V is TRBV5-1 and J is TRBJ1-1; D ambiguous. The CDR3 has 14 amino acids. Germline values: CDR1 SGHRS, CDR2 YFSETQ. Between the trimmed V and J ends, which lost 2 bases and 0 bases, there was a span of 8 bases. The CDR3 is CASSFRGMNTEAFF. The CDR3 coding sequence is TGCGCCAGCAGCTTCCGGGGTATGAACACTGAAGCTTTCTTT.

In DNA form, the CDR3 reads TGTGCCAGCAGTTTATATGGGAGTGGGGAAAACACCATATATTTT. Protein: CASSLYGSGENTIYF. This chain links TRBV27 with TRBJ1-3, with D unclear. Germline V CDR1 and CDR2: MNHEY, SMNVEV (reference sequence). The CDR3 length is 15 residues. V was trimmed by 1 base and J by 6 bases, leaving 13 bases between them.

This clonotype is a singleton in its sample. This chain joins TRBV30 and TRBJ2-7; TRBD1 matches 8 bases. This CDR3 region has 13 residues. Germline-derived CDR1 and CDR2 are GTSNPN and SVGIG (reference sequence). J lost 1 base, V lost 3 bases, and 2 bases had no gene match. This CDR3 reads CAWRNRGSYEQYF. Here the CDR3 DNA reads TGTGCCTGGAGAAACAGGGGGTCCTACGAGCAGTACTTC.

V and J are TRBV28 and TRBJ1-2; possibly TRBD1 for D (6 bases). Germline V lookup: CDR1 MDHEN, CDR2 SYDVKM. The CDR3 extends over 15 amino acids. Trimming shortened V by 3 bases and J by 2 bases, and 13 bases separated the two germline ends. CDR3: CASSFGDTLNYGYTF. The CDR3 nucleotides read TGTGCCAGCAGTTTTGGGGACACACTCAACTATGGCTACACCTTC.

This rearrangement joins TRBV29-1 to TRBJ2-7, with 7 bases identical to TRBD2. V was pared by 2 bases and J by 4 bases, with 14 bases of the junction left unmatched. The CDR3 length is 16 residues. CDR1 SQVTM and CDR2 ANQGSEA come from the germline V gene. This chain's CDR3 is CSVESPRREGSYEQYF. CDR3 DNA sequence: TGCAGCGTTGAAAGCCCCCGCAGGGAGGGGTCGTACGAGCAGTACTTC.

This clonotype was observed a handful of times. CDR3 DNA sequence: TGTGCCAGCAGCTTGGAAGATACGCAGTATTTT. Protein product: CASSLEDTQYF. This sequence joins TRBV7-9 and TRBJ2-3; no definite D call. V was pared by 3 bases and J by 5 bases, with 3 bases between. CDR1 and CDR2 from the germline V gene are SEHNR and FQNEAQ (reference sequence). The length of the CDR3 is 11 residues.